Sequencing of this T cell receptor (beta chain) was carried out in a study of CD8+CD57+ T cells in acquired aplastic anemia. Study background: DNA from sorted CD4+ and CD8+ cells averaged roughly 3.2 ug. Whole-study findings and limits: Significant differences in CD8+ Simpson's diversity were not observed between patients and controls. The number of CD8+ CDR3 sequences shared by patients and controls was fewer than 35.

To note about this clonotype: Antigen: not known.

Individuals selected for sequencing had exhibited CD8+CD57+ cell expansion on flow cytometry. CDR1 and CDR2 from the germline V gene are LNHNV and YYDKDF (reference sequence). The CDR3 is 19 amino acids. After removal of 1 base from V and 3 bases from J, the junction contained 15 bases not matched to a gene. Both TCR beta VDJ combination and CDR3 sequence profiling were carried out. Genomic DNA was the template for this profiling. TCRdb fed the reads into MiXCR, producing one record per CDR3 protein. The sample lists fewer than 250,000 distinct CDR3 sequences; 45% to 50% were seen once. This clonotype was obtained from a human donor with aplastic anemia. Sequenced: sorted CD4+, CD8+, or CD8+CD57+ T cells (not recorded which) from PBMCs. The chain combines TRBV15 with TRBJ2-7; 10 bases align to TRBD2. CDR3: CATSRGLEGSGGSFYEQYF. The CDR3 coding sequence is TGTGCCACCAGCAGAGGCTTAGAGGGTAGCGGGGGGTCATTCTACGAGCAGTACTTC.